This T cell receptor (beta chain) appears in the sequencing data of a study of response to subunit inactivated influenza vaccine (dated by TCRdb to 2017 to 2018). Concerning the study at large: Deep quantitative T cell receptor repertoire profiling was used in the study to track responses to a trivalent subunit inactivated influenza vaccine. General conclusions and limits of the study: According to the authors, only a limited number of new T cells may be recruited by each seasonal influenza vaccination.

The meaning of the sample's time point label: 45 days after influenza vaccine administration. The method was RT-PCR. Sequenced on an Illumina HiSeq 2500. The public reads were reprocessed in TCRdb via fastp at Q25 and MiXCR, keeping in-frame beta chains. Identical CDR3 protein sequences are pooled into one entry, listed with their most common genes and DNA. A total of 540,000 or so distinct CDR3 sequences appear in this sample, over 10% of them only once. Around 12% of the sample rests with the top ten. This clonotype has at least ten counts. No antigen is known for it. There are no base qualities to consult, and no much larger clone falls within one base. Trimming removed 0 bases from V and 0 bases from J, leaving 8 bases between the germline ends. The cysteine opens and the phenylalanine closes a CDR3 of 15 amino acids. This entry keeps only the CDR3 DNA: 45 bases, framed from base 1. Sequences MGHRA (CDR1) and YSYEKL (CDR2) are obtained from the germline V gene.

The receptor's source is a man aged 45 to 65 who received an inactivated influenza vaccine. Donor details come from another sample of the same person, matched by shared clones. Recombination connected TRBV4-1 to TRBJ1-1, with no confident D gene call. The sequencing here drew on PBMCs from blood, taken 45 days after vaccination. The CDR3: CASSQEVGLNTEAFF. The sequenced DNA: TGCGCCAGCAGCCAAGAAGTAGGTCTGAACACTGAAGCTTTCTTT.